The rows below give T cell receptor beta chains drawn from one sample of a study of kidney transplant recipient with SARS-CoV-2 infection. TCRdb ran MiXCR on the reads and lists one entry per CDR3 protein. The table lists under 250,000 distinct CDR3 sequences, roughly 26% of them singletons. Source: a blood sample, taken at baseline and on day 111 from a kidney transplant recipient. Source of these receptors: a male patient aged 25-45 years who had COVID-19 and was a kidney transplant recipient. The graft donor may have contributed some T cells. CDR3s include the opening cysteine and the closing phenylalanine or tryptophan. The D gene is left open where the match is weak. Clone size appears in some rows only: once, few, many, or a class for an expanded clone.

cdr3_nt: TGTGCCAGCGTAGCCGATGTCTCGCGAAAGACCTATGGCTACACCTTC; cdr3_aa: CASVADVSRKTYGYTF; j_call: TRBJ1-2; clone_size: many; v_call: TRBV5-5; d_call: NA
cdr3_nt: TGTGCCAGCGGCTCAACAGGGTACAATCAGCCCCAGCATTTT; cdr3_aa: CASGSTGYNQPQHF; j_call: TRBJ1-5; clone_size: NA; v_call: TRBV7-9; d_call: NA
cdr3_nt: TGTGCCGCCAGAGACCCGAATCAGCCCCAGCATTTT; cdr3_aa: CAARDPNQPQHF; j_call: TRBJ1-5; clone_size: many; v_call: TRBV19; d_call: NA
cdr3_nt: TGTGCCACCAGGGGTGGGGGCAGGTACGAGCAGTACTTC; cdr3_aa: CATRGGGRYEQYF; j_call: TRBJ2-7; clone_size: many; v_call: TRBV28; d_call: NA
cdr3_nt: TGTGCTAGTGGTAGTTCACATTTGCAGGGAAAGACCTATGGCTACACCTTC; cdr3_aa: CASGSSHLQGKTYGYTF; j_call: TRBJ1-2; clone_size: many; v_call: TRBV12-5; d_call: NA
cdr3_nt: TGTGCCAGCGGCGGACTAGCGGGGGGGCCAGATACGCAGTATTTT; cdr3_aa: CASGGLAGGPDTQYF; j_call: TRBJ2-3; clone_size: NA; v_call: TRBV5-5; d_call: TRBD2
cdr3_nt: TGTGCCAGCGTCCGTCCTCTTGCGTGGAAGACCTATGGCTACACCTTC; cdr3_aa: CASVRPLAWKTYGYTF; j_call: TRBJ1-2; clone_size: NA; v_call: TRBV5-7; d_call: NA
cdr3_nt: TGTGCCAGCAGTGACTCGGGACCCTACAATGAGCAGTTCTTC; cdr3_aa: CASSDSGPYNEQFF; j_call: TRBJ2-1; clone_size: many; v_call: TRBV6-6; d_call: NA
cdr3_nt: TGTGCCAGCAGCTCAGGCGCGAGCTCCTACAATGAGCAGTTCTTC; cdr3_aa: CASSSGASSYNEQFF; j_call: TRBJ2-1; clone_size: NA; v_call: TRBV11-3; d_call: NA
cdr3_nt: TGCGCCAGCAGCCAGGCCGGGACAGGGGACACCGGGGAGCTGTTTTTT; cdr3_aa: CASSQAGTGDTGELFF; j_call: TRBJ2-2; clone_size: many; v_call: TRBV4-1; d_call: TRBD1
cdr3_nt: TGTGCCAGCATGGGGGGGTTAGCGGAGACAAAAAACATTCAGCACTTC; cdr3_aa: CASMGGLAETKNIQHF; j_call: TRBJ2-4; clone_size: NA; v_call: TRBV3-1; d_call: TRBD2
cdr3_nt: TGTGCCAGCAGTGCCTGCTTCACAGCAGGAAAGACCTATGGCTACACCTTC; cdr3_aa: CASSACFTAGKTYGYTF; j_call: TRBJ1-2; clone_size: many; v_call: TRBV12-3/TRBV12-4; d_call: NA
cdr3_nt: TGTGCCAGCTCAACTCAGGGGTCTGAAAAACTGTTTTTT; cdr3_aa: CASSTQGSEKLFF; j_call: TRBJ1-4; clone_size: many; v_call: TRBV18; d_call: NA
cdr3_nt: TGTGCCAGCAGTGTTGAGGCAGAACTGGGAAAGACCTATGGCTACACCTTC; cdr3_aa: CASSVEAELGKTYGYTF; j_call: TRBJ1-2; clone_size: many; v_call: TRBV25-1; d_call: NA
cdr3_nt: TGTGCCAGCAGCATGAACTATCATTTTTGGCATCATCAGCCCCAGCATTTT; cdr3_aa: CASSMNYHFWHHQPQHF; j_call: TRBJ1-5; clone_size: many; v_call: TRBV3-1; d_call: NA
cdr3_nt: TGTGCCAGCAGTTCTACACCCTCCAATGAGCAGTTCTTC; cdr3_aa: CASSSTPSNEQFF; j_call: TRBJ2-1; clone_size: many; v_call: TRBV6-5; d_call: NA
cdr3_nt: TGTGCCAGCAGCTTGGACCCTTCTGGCTACACCTTC; cdr3_aa: CASSLDPSGYTF; j_call: TRBJ1-2; clone_size: many; v_call: TRBV5-8; d_call: NA
cdr3_nt: TGTGCCAGCAGCTTAGATCGGGGAGAGAATGAAAAACTGTTTTTT; cdr3_aa: CASSLDRGENEKLFF; j_call: TRBJ1-4; clone_size: many; v_call: TRBV11-2; d_call: NA
cdr3_nt: TGTGCCAGCGCTTATAATCATCCACGAAAGACCTATGGCTACACCTTC; cdr3_aa: CASAYNHPRKTYGYTF; j_call: TRBJ1-2; clone_size: once; v_call: TRBV5-8; d_call: NA
cdr3_nt: TGTGCCAGCAGCTCCCGGGAGTATAATTCACCCCTCCACTTT; cdr3_aa: CASSSREYNSPLHF; j_call: TRBJ1-6; clone_size: many; v_call: TRBV5-4; d_call: NA
cdr3_nt: TGTGCCAGCAGCCCGGGGAACGAGCAGTACTTC; cdr3_aa: CASSPGNEQYF; j_call: TRBJ2-7; clone_size: many; v_call: TRBV12-3/TRBV12-4; d_call: NA
cdr3_nt: TGTGCCAGCAGTTTTTTCGGACAGGGGAGGGGCAATGAGCAGTTCTTC; cdr3_aa: CASSFFGQGRGNEQFF; j_call: TRBJ2-1; clone_size: few; v_call: TRBV28; d_call: TRBD1
cdr3_nt: NA; cdr3_aa: CISVPELVGEVGKTYGYTF; j_call: TRBJ1-2; clone_size: many; v_call: TRBV7-5; d_call: NA
cdr3_nt: TGTGCCAGTAGTGAGCTGCAGGGGGCGGGTAGGTGGTGGAACACTGAAGCTTTCTTT; cdr3_aa: CASSELQGAGRWWNTEAFF; j_call: TRBJ1-1; clone_size: few; v_call: TRBV19; d_call: TRBD1
cdr3_nt: TGTGCCAGCAGTGAAGATCTAAGATTGAAGGAGACCCAGTACTTC; cdr3_aa: CASSEDLRLKETQYF; j_call: TRBJ2-5; clone_size: few; v_call: TRBV6-1; d_call: NA
cdr3_nt: TGTGCCGTCTTCAGGGGAGATGGCTACACCTTC; cdr3_aa: CAVFRGDGYTF; j_call: TRBJ1-2; clone_size: NA; v_call: TRBV10-3; d_call: NA
cdr3_nt: TGTGCCAGCAGTTCCCTAAGGGAGTCCCCTTACGAGCAGTACTTC; cdr3_aa: CASSSLRESPYEQYF; j_call: TRBJ2-7; clone_size: many; v_call: TRBV25-1; d_call: NA
cdr3_nt: TGTGCCAGCAGAGACGACCTCTCCTACGAGCAGTACTTC; cdr3_aa: CASRDDLSYEQYF; j_call: TRBJ2-7; clone_size: few; v_call: TRBV11-2; d_call: NA
cdr3_nt: TGTGCCAGCAGCTCCAGTCCGATCTTGAGGGTGAACACTGAAGCTTTCTTT; cdr3_aa: CASSSSPILRVNTEAFF; j_call: TRBJ1-1; clone_size: many; v_call: TRBV7-3; d_call: NA
cdr3_nt: TGTGCCAGCAGCCCTTGGGGGGCTAGCAATGAGCAGTTCTTC; cdr3_aa: CASSPWGASNEQFF; j_call: TRBJ2-1; clone_size: NA; v_call: TRBV6-2/TRBV6-3; d_call: NA
cdr3_nt: TGTGCCAGCAGCCTAGACTACGGGCAGTACTTC; cdr3_aa: CASSLDYGQYF; j_call: TRBJ2-7; clone_size: few; v_call: TRBV7-6; d_call: NA
cdr3_nt: TGCAGTGCTCAGCGGCCGCTGTTTCGAAAGACCTATGGCTACACCTTC; cdr3_aa: CSAQRPLFRKTYGYTF; j_call: TRBJ1-2; clone_size: many; v_call: TRBV20-1; d_call: NA
cdr3_nt: TGTGCCAGCAGCTTGTGGGGGAACTACGAGCAGTACTTC; cdr3_aa: CASSLWGNYEQYF; j_call: TRBJ2-7; clone_size: many; v_call: TRBV7-2; d_call: NA
cdr3_nt: TGTGCCAGCAGCGTATCAGCGGGCGGGGGCGAGCAGTACTTC; cdr3_aa: CASSVSAGGGEQYF; j_call: TRBJ2-7; clone_size: many; v_call: TRBV9; d_call: TRBD2
cdr3_nt: TGTGCCAGCAGCTCTAGCCATCCCATTTCAATTCGCACTGAAGCTTTCTTT; cdr3_aa: CASSSSHPISIRTEAFF; j_call: TRBJ1-1; clone_size: many; v_call: TRBV3-1; d_call: NA
cdr3_nt: TGCGCCAGCAGCCCGGAGGCCGGAAACACCATATATTTT; cdr3_aa: CASSPEAGNTIYF; j_call: TRBJ1-3; clone_size: many; v_call: TRBV5-1; d_call: NA
cdr3_nt: TGTGCTAGTGCCGGGACAGGGGGACTAGATACGCAGTATTTT; cdr3_aa: CASAGTGGLDTQYF; j_call: TRBJ2-3; clone_size: few; v_call: TRBV12-5; d_call: TRBD1
cdr3_nt: TGTGCCAGCAGCGAATGTGCTCCCATTTCAGGCTTGACCGGGGAGCTGTTTTTT; cdr3_aa: CASSECAPISGLTGELFF; j_call: TRBJ2-2; clone_size: many; v_call: TRBV3-1; d_call: NA
cdr3_nt: TGCAGCGTTGTCGATGCCAGTTCAAGGGGAGAAGCTTTCTTT; cdr3_aa: CSVVDASSRGEAFF; j_call: TRBJ1-1; clone_size: NA; v_call: TRBV29-1; d_call: NA
cdr3_nt: TGTGCCAGCAGTTACTCTGGGGAAATCACAGATACGCAGTATTTT; cdr3_aa: CASSYSGEITDTQYF; j_call: TRBJ2-3; clone_size: many; v_call: TRBV6-5; d_call: NA
cdr3_nt: TGTGCCAGCAGCGGGCGAGGCACCCTTCAAAAGACCTATGGCTACACCTTC; cdr3_aa: CASSGRGTLQKTYGYTF; j_call: TRBJ1-2; clone_size: NA; v_call: TRBV3-1; d_call: NA
cdr3_nt: TGTGCCAGAAACTGGTCAGTGGTGAGAAAGACCTATGGCTACACCTTC; cdr3_aa: CARNWSVVRKTYGYTF; j_call: TRBJ1-2; clone_size: NA; v_call: TRBV5-3; d_call: NA
cdr3_nt: TGTGCCAGCAGCAATCCCCCTAGCGGAAGCACAGATACGCAGTATTTT; cdr3_aa: CASSNPPSGSTDTQYF; j_call: TRBJ2-3; clone_size: few; v_call: TRBV12-3/TRBV12-4; d_call: TRBD2
cdr3_nt: TGTGCCAGCAGTGATAGGTGGGTCCCGTATTTT; cdr3_aa: CASSDRWVPYF; j_call: TRBJ2-3; clone_size: many; v_call: TRBV2; d_call: NA
cdr3_nt: TGTGCCAGCAGCTACCCAAACCCACCAAGTGTAGCTTTCTTT; cdr3_aa: CASSYPNPPSVAFF; j_call: TRBJ1-1; clone_size: few; v_call: TRBV11-2; d_call: NA
cdr3_nt: TGTGCCAGTAGTCCCCCCGCGGTTTACTCTAGCAATCAGCCCCAGCATTTT; cdr3_aa: CASSPPAVYSSNQPQHF; j_call: TRBJ1-5; clone_size: few; v_call: TRBV19; d_call: NA
cdr3_nt: TGTGCCAGTAGTAAAGGGTCACGGTACGGCTACACCTTC; cdr3_aa: CASSKGSRYGYTF; j_call: TRBJ1-2; clone_size: many; v_call: TRBV19; d_call: NA
cdr3_nt: TGTGCCAGCAGCTCAATCCCGGGACAGGGGTCGGAGACCCAGTACTTC; cdr3_aa: CASSSIPGQGSETQYF; j_call: TRBJ2-5; clone_size: NA; v_call: TRBV7-2; d_call: TRBD1
cdr3_nt: TGCGCCAGCAGCCCGGGACAGGGCTACGAGCAGCACTTC; cdr3_aa: CASSPGQGYEQHF; j_call: TRBJ2-7; clone_size: NA; v_call: TRBV5-1; d_call: TRBD1
cdr3_nt: TGCGCCAGCAGCTCCGGACAGGAAACCCTTCTTGACTATGGCTACACCTTC; cdr3_aa: CASSSGQETLLDYGYTF; j_call: TRBJ1-2; clone_size: many; v_call: TRBV5-1; d_call: TRBD1
cdr3_nt: TGTGCCTGGAACGGGGACAGGGGGGATCAGCCCCAGCATTTT; cdr3_aa: CAWNGDRGDQPQHF; j_call: TRBJ1-5; clone_size: many; v_call: TRBV30; d_call: TRBD1
cdr3_nt: TGCGCCAGCAGCTACATATCAGGACGTCGAAAGACCTATGGCTACACCTTC; cdr3_aa: CASSYISGRRKTYGYTF; j_call: TRBJ1-2; clone_size: NA; v_call: TRBV4-3; d_call: NA
cdr3_nt: TGTGCCAGCAGCAACGGAGGTCCCATTTCTTTCTCTGAGACCCAGTACTTC; cdr3_aa: CASSNGGPISFSETQYF; j_call: TRBJ2-5; clone_size: NA; v_call: TRBV3-1; d_call: NA
cdr3_nt: TGTGCCAGTAGGCCTCTGAGAACAGGGGGCGCGAGGCAGCCCCAGCATTTT; cdr3_aa: CASRPLRTGGARQPQHF; j_call: TRBJ1-5; clone_size: many; v_call: TRBV19; d_call: TRBD1
cdr3_nt: TGTGCCAGCAGTTACCCCGACCCTAGCAATCAGCCCCAGCATTTT; cdr3_aa: CASSYPDPSNQPQHF; j_call: TRBJ1-5; clone_size: many; v_call: TRBV6-2/TRBV6-3; d_call: NA
cdr3_nt: TGTGCCAGCAGGCGCGCGGCGGGAGGGGGCGCCTACGAGCAGTACTTC; cdr3_aa: CASRRAAGGGAYEQYF; j_call: TRBJ2-7; clone_size: many; v_call: TRBV7-2; d_call: TRBD2